Described below is a single T cell receptor (beta chain) sequence and its context. One end of the junction varies from germline; a read error may be responsible. The sample comes from a study of cytomegalovirus exposure and HLA in healthy donors. CDR1 is MNHNS and CDR2 is SASEGT in the germline V gene. The CDR3 spans 15 residues. PCR used 60 Vbeta primers and 13 Jbeta primers. Data came from immunoSEQ multiplex PCR; TCRdb stores just in-frame clones and leaves some out. Found here are around 200,000 clones; the top ten clones hold around 1.1%. This receptor was taken from a girl aged 2 to 9 in good health and CMV-seropositive. Specimen: PBMCs. V is TRBV6-1 and J is TRBJ1-4; tentatively, D is TRBD1 (5 bases). This CDR3 is CASNEGAPRREKLFF. In DNA form, the CDR3 reads TGTGCCAGCAATGAAGGGGCCCCTAGGAGGGAAAAACTGTTTTTT.